A single sample gave rise to the 10 T cell receptor beta chains below, sequenced in a study of vaccination and CD4 T cells after COVID-19. Sequenced with the Oncomine TCR Beta short-read assay was DNA taken from cultured CD4+ T cells. TCRdb itself ran the PCR reads through MiXCR, one entry per CDR3 protein. The profile shows roughly 15,000 distinct CDR3 sequences, around a quarter of them singletons. As to treatment: roughly nine-day PBMC culture with coronavirus spike peptide pools or control peptides (ViraFEST assay). Antigen specificity for these receptors is unknown. Material for sequencing was CD4+ T cells from blood, cultured in vitro. The receptors were sampled from a human donor who had recovered from COVID-19.

V and J are TRBV12-5 and TRBJ2-1; a possible D gene is TRBD2 (6 bases). Germline V gene sequence: CDR1 LGHNT, CDR2 FRNRAP. CDR3 length: 14 residues. V dropped 5 bases and J dropped 4 bases, with 12 bases sitting between them. The CDR3, as DNA: TGTGCTAGTGGTCCCCCCGGGGGTTACAATGAGCAGTTCTTC. As protein: CASGPPGGYNEQFF. Filled out from reference TRBV12-5 and TRBJ2-1, the complete variable domain reads DARVTQTPRHKVTEMGQEVTMRCQPILGHNTVFWYRQTMMQGLELLAYFRNRAPLDDSGMPKDRFSAEMPDATLATLKIQPSEPRDSAVYFCASGPPGGYNEQFFGPGTRLTVL.

This chain links TRBV6-1 with TRBJ1-4, with D possibly matching TRBD1 (5 bases). The germline V gene has CDR1 MNHNS and CDR2 SASEGT. This CDR3 is 15 amino acids long. The ends were cut back, 7 bases at V and 5 bases at J, with 17 bases in the middle. The CDR3 DNA reads as TGTGCCAGCAAGGCTAGGGGTCAAGAAAATGAAAAACTGTTTTTT. This translates into CASKARGQENEKLFF.

This clonotype was counted only a few times. The chain recombines TRBV20-1 with TRBJ2-7, with 9 bases lining up with TRBD1. Per germline, CDR1 DFQATT and CDR2 SNEGSKA (reference sequence). V was clipped by 6 bases and J by 1 base; unmatched bases: 7. This CDR3 is 14 amino acids long. The CDR3 region has the DNA TGCAGTGCCCGCCGCGGGACAGGGTCCTACGAGCAGTACTTC. This sequence encodes CSARRGTGSYEQYF.

The V and J genes are TRBV19 and TRBJ1-1; D might be TRBD1 (5 bases). Trimming removed 7 bases from V and 0 bases from J, with 12 bases in between. The CDR3 has 14 residues. The V gene's germline CDR1 is LNHDA and CDR2 SQIVND (reference sequence). The CDR3 coding sequence is TGTGCCAGTACCATGGGGGGGGTGAACACTGAAGCTTTCTTT. Translation gives CASTMGGVNTEAFF.

This clonotype has just a few counts. DNA for the CDR3: TGCAGTGCTAGAAAAGGGACGGCCCAAGAGACCCAGTACTTC. It is translated as CSARKGTAQETQYF. The V call is TRBV20-1, the J call TRBJ2-5; D may be TRBD1 or TRBD2 (5 bases each). The CDR3 totals 14 residues. Germline loops: CDR1 DFQATT, CDR2 SNEGSKA (reference sequence). The V and J ends lost 2 bases and 1 base respectively, with 11 bases between them.

The chain links TRBV27 to TRBJ1-5; unclear D gene. CDR3 size: 16 residues. The V and J ends lost 5 bases and 0 bases respectively, with 14 bases between them. From germline, CDR1 is MNHEY and CDR2 SMNVEV (reference sequence). CDR3 sequence: CASSTGRSYSNQPQHF. CDR3 DNA: TGTGCCAGCAGTACCGGACGCAGCTATAGCAATCAGCCCCAGCATTTT.

The chain employs TRBV6-1 and TRBJ1-1; D gene ambiguous. V was trimmed by 10 bases and J by 0 bases, leaving 15 bases between them. Per the germline V gene, CDR1 is MNHNS and CDR2 is SASEGT. The CDR3 has 14 amino acids. The DNA for the CDR3 is TGTGCCACCCTACGGGTCCTCTTGAACACTGAAGCTTTCTTT. It translates to CATLRVLLNTEAFF.

The chain recombines TRBV5-6 with TRBJ1-1; D gene uncertain. CDR1 and CDR2 from the germline V gene are SGHDT and YYEEEE. With 5 bases removed from V and 1 base from J, the gap between germline ends came to 12 bases. CDR3 length equals 14 residues. The CDR3 region is CASRPGPGNTEAFF. The CDR3 DNA is TGTGCCAGCAGGCCCGGTCCGGGGAACACTGAAGCTTTCTTT.

Within the sample, this clonotype is medium-sized (0.01 to 0.1%). V and J are TRBV6-5 and TRBJ1-2; tentative D call: TRBD1 (6 bases). From germline, CDR1 is MNHEY and CDR2 SVGAGI. V dropped 0 bases and J dropped 4 bases, with 24 bases sitting between them. CDR3 length equals 19 residues. The CDR3 sequence: CASSYSHRGQGGVGYGYTF. The DNA of the CDR3 is TGTGCCAGCAGTTACTCTCACCGGGGGCAGGGAGGAGTCGGCTATGGCTACACCTTC.

In its sample, this clonotype was seen a few times. The chain recombines TRBV7-6 with TRBJ2-7; no clear D. This CDR3 comprises 15 residues. V was shortened by 5 bases and J by 2 bases, with 16 bases between the two germline ends. Germline V gene data show CDR1 as SGHVS and CDR2 as FNYEAQ. The CDR3 is CASSPNGGLPYEQYF. Here the CDR3 DNA reads TGTGCCAGCAGCCCGAACGGTGGTCTTCCCTACGAGCAGTACTTC.